What follows are 32 T cell receptor beta chains derived from one specimen sequenced in a study of human T cells and chemical hapten exposure. The time point denotes: patch test 1, 2 weeks after DPC sensitization. Treatment noted: therapeutic diphenylcyclopropenone sensitization with weekly scalp DPC. Using its own MiXCR run on the RACE reads, TCRdb lists one record per CDR3 protein. The top ten clones hold around 8.4% of a sample with approximately 340,000 distinct CDR3 sequences, about 7% of them seen once. The starting material was whole blood, obtained in connection with sensitization to the hapten diphenylcyclopropenone (DPC). These receptors were obtained from a woman in her late teens or twenties with alopecia areata. Some clones in this sample may be carry-over from other donors' samples.

The table lists this clonotype with a few counts. The chain combines TRBV4-3 with TRBJ2-7; TRBD1 is a possible D gene (5 bases). Germline assignment: CDR1 LGHNA and CDR2 YSLEER. This CDR3 spans 15 amino acids. Trimming removed 0 bases from V and 3 bases from J, with 12 bases in between. The CDR3 nucleotides read TGCGCCAGCAGCCAAGATCGATTGGGGCACTACGAGCAGTACTTC. Encoded protein: CASSQDRLGHYEQYF.

This chain uses TRBV4-2 with TRBJ1-2; possible D gene TRBD1, 5 bases. The V end lost 8 bases, the J end lost 6 bases, and 13 bases lay between the germline ends. The CDR3 consists of 12 residues. In germline, CDR1 is LGHNA, CDR2 YNFKEQ. CDR3 coding DNA: TGTGCCAGCGCCGGGGGGAGGGATGGCTACACCTTC. Residues: CASAGGRDGYTF.

The V and J genes are TRBV20-1 and TRBJ2-1; 9 positions agree with TRBD1. CDR1 DFQATT and CDR2 SNEGSKA come from the germline V gene (reference sequence). V shed 3 bases, J shed 9 bases, and the junction held 9 bases outside the gene matches. CDR3 size: 14 residues. CDR3 nucleotide sequence: TGCAGTGCTAGTCAGGACAGGGGATATGGTGAGCAGTTCTTC. As protein: CSASQDRGYGEQFF.

This clonotype was detected ten times or more. V is TRBV12-3 or TRBV12-4 and J is TRBJ1-1; D not resolved. The CDR3 spans 13 residues. V lost 5 bases and J lost 1, with 8 bases in between. The CDR3 spells CASSISENTEAFF. CDR3 DNA: TGTGCCAGCAGTATATCAGAGAACACTGAAGCTTTCTTT.

This clonotype appeared a few times. This sequence joins TRBV6-1 and TRBJ2-1; TRBD2 matches 9 bases. Germline assignment: CDR1 MNHNS and CDR2 SASEGT. The trim removed 5 bases at V and 7 bases at J, leaving 9 bases unmatched. This CDR3 region has 15 residues. CDR3 loop: CASSPRGGAFNEQFF. CDR3 nucleotide sequence: TGTGCCAGCAGTCCTCGCGGGGGGGCGTTTAATGAGCAGTTCTTC.

The chain combines TRBV6-6 with TRBJ2-1, with 9 bases identical to TRBD1. CDR3 length: 11 residues. Trimming removed 8 bases from V and 8 bases from J; junction bases left unmatched: 1. CDR1 and CDR2 from the germline V gene are MNHNY and SVGAGI (reference sequence). The chain's CDR3 is CASYRGHEQFF. The CDR3 DNA sequence: TGTGCCAGCTACAGGGGGCATGAGCAGTTCTTC.

This clonotype was picked up a small number of times. The genes are TRBV29-1 and TRBJ2-7; tentatively, D is TRBD1 or TRBD2 (5 bases each). Germline V gene lookup returns CDR1 SQVTM and CDR2 ANQGSEA. Trimming removed 6 bases from V and 8 bases from J, with 17 bases in between. This CDR3 is built from 12 residues. CDR3 sequence (DNA): TGCAGCGTATTTGGGACGGGATATAAGCAGTACTTC. Protein product: CSVFGTGYKQYF.

This clonotype was observed a few times. The CDR3 here is CATRVPGFEKLFF. The CDR3 nucleotides read TGTGCCACCCGCGTTCCAGGTTTTGAAAAACTGTTTTTT. The chain has TRBV28 and TRBJ1-4; no firm D call. The V and J ends lost 10 bases and 7 bases respectively, with 16 bases between them. This CDR3 is built from 13 residues. Germline CDR1 MDHEN, CDR2 SYDVKM.

V and J are TRBV10-3 and TRBJ2-1, with D possibly TRBD2 on 5 matching bases. The CDR3 extends over 17 amino acids. V was trimmed by 5 bases and J by 0 bases, leaving 17 bases between them. Germline CDR1 is ENHRY and CDR2 is SYGVKD. CDR3 DNA sequence: TGTGCCATCAGTAACGGGGTAACCAAACTCTCCTACAATGAGCAGTTCTTC. Its translation: CAISNGVTKLSYNEQFF.

The chain carries TRBV29-1 and TRBJ2-1, with D perhaps TRBD1 (6 bases). Germline V lookup: CDR1 SQVTM, CDR2 ANQGSEA. This CDR3 contains 15 residues. V gave up 4 bases and J gave up 3 bases, with 16 bases separating them. Here the CDR3 reads CSVAGAQGGYNEQFF. The CDR3 DNA sequence: TGCAGCGTTGCAGGGGCCCAAGGGGGCTACAATGAGCAGTTCTTC.

This clonotype has a handful of counts. This chain links TRBV6-2 or TRBV6-3 with TRBJ2-2, with a possible D match to TRBD2 (5 bases). This CDR3 comprises 11 residues. V was cut by 7 bases and J by 8 bases, with 8 bases left in between. The germline gives CDR1 MNHEY, CDR2 SVGEGT. This CDR3 reads CASTRLGELFF. The CDR3 DNA is TGTGCCAGCACTCGACTAGGGGAGCTGTTTTTT.

This clonotype was counted many times. The CDR3 here is CASSLARATYNEQFF. CDR3 DNA sequence: TGTGCCAGCAGCTTAGCAAGGGCTACCTACAATGAGCAGTTCTTC. The chain combines TRBV11-3 with TRBJ2-1; D is uncertain. Trimming took off 1 base at V and 2 bases at J, with 9 bases between the two ends. The germline V gene has CDR1 SGHNT and CDR2 YENEEA. There are 15 residues in the CDR3. Full variable domain (missing parts from reference TRBV11-3 and TRBJ2-1): EAGVVQSPRYKIIEKKQPVAFWCNPISGHNTLYWYLQNLGQGPELLIRYENEEAVDDSQLPKDRFSAERLKGVDSTLKIQPAELGDSAVYLCASSLARATYNEQFFGPGTRLTVL.

This clonotype showed up just a few times. CDR3 nucleotide sequence: TGTGCCAGCAGCTTTGGACAGGGGACGCGAGGAAACACCATATATTTT. This sequence encodes CASSFGQGTRGNTIYF. The chain links TRBV7-9 to TRBJ1-3; 9 bases map to TRBD1. V lost 3 bases and J lost 4; bases outside the gene matches: 7. CDR3 length: 16 residues. Germline V gives CDR1 SEHNR, CDR2 FQNEAQ (reference sequence). Looking up the rest from reference TRBV7-9 and TRBJ1-3 gives the full variable domain: DTGVSQNPRHKITKRGQNVTFRCDPISEHNRLYWYRQTLGQGPEFLTYFQNEAQLEKSRLLSDRFSAERPKGSFSTLEIQRTEQGDSAMYLCASSFGQGTRGNTIYFGEGSWLTVV.

In its sample, this clonotype was seen many times. The chain has TRBV11-2 and TRBJ2-1; 7 bases fit TRBD1. V lost 5 bases to trimming and J lost 7 bases; unmatched junction nucleotides: 5. Germline V gene data show CDR1 as SGHAT and CDR2 as FQNNGV. The CDR3 sequence is 13 residues long. In nucleotides, the CDR3 is TGTGCCAGCAGCATCAACAGGGGAAATGAGCAGTTCTTC. Translating gives CASSINRGNEQFF.

The rearrangement joins TRBV3-1 to TRBJ1-3; no clear D. Trimming shortened V by 1 base and J by 0 bases, and 10 bases separated the two germline ends. The germline V gene encodes CDR1 LGHDT and CDR2 YNNKEL (reference sequence). The CDR3 sequence is 16 residues long. CDR3 sequence (DNA): TGTGCCAGCAGCCAAGGGGCGGGTAGCTCTGGAAACACCATATATTTT. It is translated as CASSQGAGSSGNTIYF.

This clonotype has a handful of counts. This chain joins TRBV4-3 and TRBJ2-7; 7 positions match TRBD1. Germline CDR1 LGHNA, CDR2 YSLEER. This CDR3 contains 13 residues. J gave up 6 bases and V 4 bases, and 6 bases lay outside the gene matches. CDR3 in DNA: TGCGCCAGCAGCCCTACTTCAGGGGGCGAGCAGTACTTC. This gives the protein CASSPTSGGEQYF.

This clonotype occurred a few times. The genes are TRBV12-3 or TRBV12-4 and TRBJ1-5; D remains unclear. The V gene lost 2 bases and the J gene lost 5 bases, with 7 bases spanning the gap. CDR3 length: 13 amino acids. The CDR3, as DNA: TGTGCCAGCAGTTTAAGGCGTGATCAGCCCCAGCATTTT. Translation: CASSLRRDQPQHF.

This clonotype was found a few times. V is TRBV3-1 and J is TRBJ1-2, with D perhaps TRBD1 (5 bases). The length of the CDR3 is 18 residues. V lost 0 bases and J 0 bases, leaving 17 bases between the germline ends. Germline CDR1 is LGHDT and CDR2 is YNNKEL (reference sequence). The CDR3: CASSQDGGVFGTNYGYTF. DNA of the CDR3: TGTGCCAGCAGCCAAGATGGGGGTGTTTTTGGGACTAACTATGGCTACACCTTC.

This clonotype was recorded a few times. J is TRBJ1-1 and V is TRBV20-1; no definite D call. Trimming cost V 2 bases and J 0 bases, with 7 bases left between them. This CDR3 region has 13 residues. Germline V gene lookup returns CDR1 DFQATT and CDR2 SNEGSKA (reference sequence). The DNA for the CDR3 is TGCAGTGCTAGACAGGAAATGAACACTGAAGCTTTCTTT. Residues: CSARQEMNTEAFF.

This clonotype appeared a single time. CDR3 sequence reads: CASSSRGDVKNEKLFF. CDR3 in DNA: TGTGCCAGCAGCTCCAGGGGGGACGTAAAAAATGAAAAACTGTTTTTT. This sequence joins TRBV5-5 and TRBJ1-4, with 7 nucleotides matching TRBD1. Germline trimming cut 3 bases from V and 5 bases from J; bases unmatched to any gene: 10. This CDR3 has 16 residues. In germline, CDR1 is SGHKS, CDR2 YYEKEE (reference sequence).

This clonotype turned up a few times. The chain is built from TRBV6-6 and TRBJ1-5, with 8 bases identical to TRBD1. This CDR3 is 15 amino acids long. The germline V gene encodes CDR1 MNHNY and CDR2 SVGAGI (reference sequence). V lost 2 bases, J lost 3 bases, and 3 bases stayed unmatched. The DNA for the CDR3 is TGTGCCAGCAGTTACAGGACAGGGAACAATCAGCCCCAGCATTTT. It yields the protein CASSYRTGNNQPQHF.

This clonotype was detected ten times or more. The rearrangement uses TRBV4-3 and TRBJ2-6; D is undetermined. The ends were cut back, 0 bases at V and 0 bases at J, with 12 bases in the middle. CDR1 and CDR2 (germline): LGHNA, YSLEER. CDR3 length equals 18 residues. The CDR3 sequence is CASSQDYGVFSGANVLTF. The CDR3 DNA sequence: TGCGCCAGCAGCCAAGATTACGGTGTATTCTCTGGGGCCAACGTCCTGACTTTC.

This clonotype came up a few times. The genes are TRBV6-1 and TRBJ2-7; TRBD1 aligns across 10 bases. With 1 base clipped from V and 4 bases from J, the junction kept 7 bases outside the gene matches. The CDR3 consists of 16 residues. CDR1 and CDR2 from the germline V gene are MNHNS and SASEGT. The CDR3 region has the DNA TGTGCCAGCAGTGAAGTGGCCGGGACAGGGGCATACGAGCAGTACTTC. Translation: CASSEVAGTGAYEQYF.

The chain links TRBV3-1 to TRBJ1-1, with D perhaps matching TRBD1 (6 bases). V was trimmed by 2 bases and J by 4 bases, leaving 11 bases between them. This CDR3 spans 14 amino acids. CDR1 is LGHDT, CDR2 YNNKEL, per germline (reference sequence). The DNA of the CDR3 is TGTGCCAGCAGCCAACCCGACAGGCGCACTGAAGCTTTCTTT. Translated: CASSQPDRRTEAFF.

V gene TRBV18 combines with J gene TRBJ2-3; no clear D. Germline V gene lookup returns CDR1 KGHSH and CDR2 LQKENI. The CDR3 length is 14 residues. Trimming shortened V by 1 base and J by 2 bases, and 7 bases separated the two germline ends. The CDR3 sequence: CASSPQVLTDTQYF. For the CDR3, the DNA is TGTGCCAGCTCACCACAGGTTCTCACAGATACGCAGTATTTT.

The CDR3 reads CASSGRDRVYNEQFF. For the CDR3, the DNA is TGTGCCAGCAGCGGCCGGGACAGGGTCTACAATGAGCAGTTCTTC. V gene TRBV7-8 combines with J gene TRBJ2-1; 9 bases agree with TRBD1. Germline trimming cut 5 bases from V and 3 bases from J; bases unmatched to any gene: 5. This CDR3 is 15 amino acids long. CDR1 and CDR2 from the germline V gene are SGHVS and FQNEAQ.

Many counts were recorded for this clonotype. Here the CDR3 reads CASSLPGNQPQHF. The CDR3 nucleotides are TGTGCCAGCAGCCTGCCGGGCAATCAGCCCCAGCATTTT. This rearrangement joins TRBV7-2 to TRBJ1-5; D is undetermined. Germline V gene data show CDR1 as SGHTA and CDR2 as FQGNSA. CDR3 length equals 13 residues. The V and J ends lost 5 bases and 2 bases respectively, with 7 bases between them. The full variable domain, with the rest looked up from reference TRBV7-2 and TRBJ1-5, is GAGVSQSPSNKVTEKGKDVELRCDPISGHTALYWYRQSLGQGLEFLIYFQGNSAPDKSGLPSDRFSAERTGGSVSTLTIQRTQQEDSAVYLCASSLPGNQPQHFGDGTRLSIL.

This chain connects TRBV14 to TRBJ2-1, with no clear D. The CDR3 is 13 residues long. Germline V CDR1 and CDR2: SGHDN, FVKESK. Trimming shortened V by 1 base and J by 7 bases, and 8 bases separated the two germline ends. Here the CDR3 reads CASSQVRENEQFF. Written as DNA, the CDR3 is TGTGCCAGCAGCCAAGTACGTGAAAATGAGCAGTTCTTC.

This clonotype was counted at least ten times. V and J are TRBV7-3 and TRBJ2-7, with 8 bases identical to TRBD1. Unmatched junction bases numbered 4, after V lost 1 base and J lost 2 bases. CDR1 and CDR2 (germline): SGHTA, FQGTGA. This CDR3 comprises 15 residues. In DNA, the CDR3 is TGTGCCAGCAGCTTAATGGCGGGACAGGCCTACGAGCAGTACTTC. It specifies CASSLMAGQAYEQYF.

V usage is TRBV6-2 or TRBV6-3 and J usage is TRBJ2-5; no clear D gene. Germline V gene lookup returns CDR1 MNHEY and CDR2 SVGEGT. CDR3 length: 12 amino acids. The V end was cut by 4 bases, the J end by 14 bases, with 17 bases between. Written as DNA, the CDR3 is TGTGCCAGCAGTTTTATTCCTACGGCCAACTACTTC. It yields the protein CASSFIPTANYF.

V usage is TRBV20-1 and J usage is TRBJ2-1, with TRBD1 identical over 10 bases. This CDR3 spans 15 amino acids. V lost 5 bases and J lost 9; bases outside the gene matches: 13. Germline lookup yields CDR1 DFQATT and CDR2 SNEGSKA (reference sequence). DNA of the CDR3: TGCAGTGCTCGCCGGGACAGGGGAGGGCCCGGTGAGCAGTTCTTC. It is translated as CSARRDRGGPGEQFF.

This clonotype was found many times. The chain employs TRBV10-3 and TRBJ2-3; TRBD2 might be the D (6 bases). Trimming removed 5 bases from V and 3 bases from J, with 15 bases in between. This CDR3 region has 15 residues. Germline V gives CDR1 ENHRY, CDR2 SYGVKD. The CDR3 DNA reads as TGTGCCATCAGTTCCCAGCGGGCCCATACAGATACGCAGTATTTT. Translation: CAISSQRAHTDTQYF.